A single sample is the source of the 9 T cell receptor beta chains below, sequenced in a study of blood T cell repertoires in COVID-19. Some clones are missing from TCRdb's copy, which holds only in-frame ones; the method was immunoSEQ multiplex PCR. The sample yields roughly 200,000 clones, 88% seen once. The material sequenced was peripheral blood. Every receptor here comes from a man in his 70s with acute or convalescent COVID-19.

This chain links TRBV6-4 with TRBJ1-1; D ambiguous. The CDR3 runs to 14 residues. Germline V lookup: CDR1 MRHNA, CDR2 SNTAGT. V shed 5 bases and J shed 1 base, with 11 bases lying between them. CDR3 amino acids: CASSLVPGNTEAFF. DNA of the CDR3: TGTGCCAGCAGTCTAGTCCCGGGGAACACTGAAGCTTTCTTT.

This chain links TRBV19 with TRBJ1-4; 9 bases match TRBD1. The CDR3 contains 16 residues. Germline values: CDR1 LNHDA, CDR2 SQIVND (reference sequence). The junction had 12 bases not matched to a gene; V was cut back by 3 bases and J by 10 bases. The CDR3 DNA is TGTGCCAGTAGTATTGGGGACAGGGTCGACCGAGGAAAACTGTTTTTT. Its translation: CASSIGDRVDRGKLFF.

The chain joins TRBV29-1 to TRBJ1-2; D remains unclear. This CDR3 region has 12 residues. Germline V gene data show CDR1 as SQVTM and CDR2 as ANQGSEA. Trimming took 4 bases from V and 9 from J, leaving 15 bases between them. CDR3 sequence: CSVVVSGSRYTF. CDR3 DNA sequence: TGCAGCGTTGTCGTATCGGGAAGTCGCTACACCTTC.

The V call is TRBV3-1 (or the pseudogene TRBV3-2), the J call TRBJ2-1; 10 positions match TRBD2. This CDR3 has 15 amino acids. With 4 bases clipped from V and 8 bases from J, the junction kept 8 bases outside the gene matches. CDR1 and CDR2 (germline): LGHDT, YNNKEL (reference sequence). The CDR3 here is CASSPSPSGSHEQFF. The DNA for the CDR3 is TGTGCCAGCAGCCCTTCACCTAGCGGGAGCCATGAGCAGTTCTTC.

The chain couples TRBV7-9 to TRBJ2-1, with 9 bases aligning to TRBD2. The V segment lost 5 bases and the J segment 7 bases; nucleotides outside the gene matches: 3. Germline-derived CDR1 and CDR2 are SEHNR and FQNEAQ (reference sequence). CDR3 length: 13 residues. The DNA for the CDR3 is TGTGCCAGCAGCCATAGCGGGGGTAATGAGCAGTTCTTC. Its translation is CASSHSGGNEQFF.

The V and J genes are TRBV11-2 and TRBJ2-7, with 13 bases identical to TRBD2. Trimming at V came to 1 base and at J to 6 bases, leaving 12 bases not matched to a gene. The germline CDR1 and CDR2 sequences are SGHAT and FQNNGV. The CDR3 loop spans 18 amino acids. The CDR3: CASSLGTSGGIWIGEQYF. The CDR3 bases are TGTGCCAGCAGCTTAGGGACTAGCGGGGGTATATGGATCGGCGAGCAGTACTTC.

This chain uses TRBV7-2 with TRBJ2-7; weak D call: TRBD1 (7 bases). Deletions cut 4 bases from V and 4 bases from J, with 17 bases between. The CDR3 extends over 15 amino acids. CDR1 SGHTA and CDR2 FQGNSA come from the germline V gene. The CDR3 loop is CASSSSEGAGYEQYF. CDR3 bases: TGTGCCAGCAGCTCCTCGGAGGGGGCAGGGTACGAGCAGTACTTC. The full variable domain, its missing parts supplied by reference TRBV7-2 and TRBJ2-7, is GAGVSQSPSNKVTEKGKDVELRCDPISGHTALYWYRQSLGQGLEFLIYFQGNSAPDKSGLPSDRFSAERTGGSVSTLTIQRTQQEDSAVYLCASSSSEGAGYEQYFGPGTRLTVT.

This chain links TRBV7-2 with TRBJ2-7, with 9 positions matching TRBD1. V trimming: 5 bases; J trimming: 2 bases; junction bases outside the gene matches: 4. The CDR3 spans 14 residues. Germline CDR1 reads SGHTA; CDR2 reads FQGNSA. The CDR3 here is CASSHDRGAYEQYF. Written as DNA, the CDR3 is TGTGCCAGCAGCCACGACAGGGGGGCCTACGAGCAGTACTTC.

This clone was recorded a few times. The V and J genes are TRBV12-5 and TRBJ1-5; TRBD1 aligns across 9 bases. Germline CDR1 is LGHNT and CDR2 is FRNRAP. The CDR3 has 15 amino acids. With 1 base clipped from V and 6 bases from J, the junction kept 4 bases outside the gene matches. Here the CDR3 reads CASGLGQGGSQPQHF. CDR3 nucleotide sequence: TGTGCTAGTGGTTTGGGACAGGGGGGAAGTCAGCCCCAGCATTTT.